What follows is one T cell receptor (beta chain) and its context. Its antigen is unknown. Nothing much larger sits one base from this clone, and base qualities are not available. These data belong to a study of graft-versus-host responses after intestinal transplantation (dated by TCRdb to the early 2020s). Regarding the research as a whole: The transplants that recipients received were multivisceral, liver-intestinal, or isolated intestinal. To identify alloreactive clones, pre-transplant mixed lymphocyte reaction products were sequenced and then compared with unstimulated pre-transplant donor and recipient T cells. Bulk TCR-beta CDR3 sequencing was used to track graft-versus-host and host-versus-graft alloreactive T cell clones in the graft, circulation and bone marrow after intestinal transplantation. Every recipient was given anti-thymocyte globulin induction, followed by around three years of maintenance tacrolimus and steroids. A cohort of 20 to 25 intestinal transplant recipients, including one retransplant, was enrolled, and a few patients lacking pretransplant specimens were excluded. Donor T cell macrochimerism was defined as a peak of at least 4% donor T cells among recipient peripheral blood mononuclear cells. Rather than going through the commercial service, samples from a few later patients were sequenced in-house on an Illumina MiSeq and processed with MiXCR.

To isolate intraepithelial and lamina propria lymphocytes from graft specimens, dithiothreitol, EDTA incubations and collagenase D digestion were used. Serial intestinal graft biopsy specimens collected up to 600 days after transplant underwent bulk TCR-beta sequencing. The protocol used for the library was the immunoSEQ multiplex PCR assay. Adaptive Biotechnologies carried out high-throughput TCR-beta CDR3 sequencing of genomic DNA for most patients. The published analysis was carried out like this. Adaptive's ImmunoSEQ software supplied the TCR sequencing data for approximately 18 patients, while MiXCR and VDJtools were used to process a few other patients. CDR3 nucleotide sequences shared between donor and recipient were removed because the origin of such sequences could not be assigned. To be classed as alloreactive, a clone needed at least 2-fold expansion over unstimulated cells and a minimum CFSE-low frequency of 0.002% (template counts) or 0.001% (read counts). Mappable clones were those detected in sequenced pre-transplant spleen, lymph node, or MLR CFSE-low populations of the donor or recipient. The cumulative frequency of alloreactive clones was calculated as a percentage of all sequences, weighted by copy number. TCRdb limited this immuneACCESS table to in-frame rearrangements with V and J called. A share of clones is missing; checked studies link under half to unresolved V genes, and the rest is unexplained. The V and J calls and the clone size are those of that table, but D and trimming were determined from the DNA. In all, the sample holds around 15,000 clones, and 80% of those were seen once. The ten largest clonotypes hold 15% to 20% of the sample.

V loses 3 bases, J loses 3 bases, and the germline ends lie 14 bases apart. CDR1 and CDR2 are read off the germline V gene as MDHEN and SYDVKM. The CDR3, from cysteine to phenylalanine, totals 15 residues. Only the CDR3 DNA stays, 45 bases, in frame from base 1. Findings and caveats that apply to the study as a whole: The relatively low number and heterogeneity of intestinal transplant patients limited the conclusions. High GvH to HvG T cell clonal ratios were observed in the allografts of patients with donor T cell macrochimerism. GvH clones were detected in recipient bone marrow, and some of these GvH clones were observed earlier in ileal mucosa or blood, consistent with an intestinal mucosal origin. Peak levels of circulating GvH clones were associated with declines in HvG clones early after transplant.

This clonotype was sampled from a human patient who received an intestinal transplant, so some T cells may come from the graft donor. This material consisted of ileum tissue, taken just over 100 days after intestinal transplant. Recombination joined TRBV28 with TRBJ1-1; 5 matching bases give a weak D call of TRBD1. CDR3 loop: CASSFSPIRDTEAFF. Read as DNA, the sequence is TGTGCCAGCAGTTTCTCGCCTATCAGGGACACTGAAGCTTTCTTT.